These T cell receptor beta chains were read from a single sample in a study of OX40 agonist ivuxolimab in advanced cancers. The repertoire was sequenced with immunoSEQ multiplex PCR; TCRdb's copy has only in-frame clones and lacks some. The sample records tens of thousands of clones, 85% to 90% being singletons. Material: CD4+ or CD8+ T cells sorted from blood, obtained in a trial of the OX40 agonist ivuxolimab. All receptors come from an adult with an advanced solid tumor such as melanoma, head and neck, liver or kidney cancer. Both conserved end residues are part of each CDR3.

TRBJ2-7 | TRBV15 | CATSRGDSYEQYF
TRBJ2-1 | TRBV11-1 | CASSLGPPGNEQFF
TRBJ2-7 | TRBV29-1 | CSVGTALSYEQYF
TRBJ1-2 | TRBV9 | CASSVGQGVVGYTF
TRBJ2-3 | TRBV30 | CAWNVGAEDTQYF
TRBJ1-1 | TRBV19 | CASNRDFEAFF
TRBJ2-1 | TRBV5-1 | CASSSQVIARSYNEQFF
TRBJ1-2 | TRBV10-2 | CASSSDTGYGYTF
TRBJ1-4 | TRBV19 | CASSPGWGGLFF
TRBJ2-7 | TRBV19 | CASSIGTGGEGSEQYF
TRBJ1-5 | TRBV6-1 | CASSAGQFRQPQHF
TRBJ2-4 | TRBV19 | CASRHLGGPGIQYF
TRBJ2-5 | TRBV28 | CASSLERQETQYF
TRBJ2-1 | TRBV19 | CASTSGTSGRSEQFF
TRBJ1-4 | TRBV6-6 | CASSYRTGGVEKLFF
TRBJ2-7 | TRBV6-5 | CASTDGGSSYEQYF
TRBJ1-5 | TRBV19 | CASSIDGGQPQHF
TRBJ1-4 | TRBV7-8 | CASSPTRSTNEKLFF
TRBJ2-3 | TRBV2 | CASSKMSGTGTDTQYF
TRBJ1-5 | TRBV19 | CASSIRASAGQPQHF
TRBJ2-1 | TRBV4-1 | CASSQVNMGLADEQFF
TRBJ1-1 | TRBV5-1 | CASSLQTVNTEAFF
TRBJ1-1 | TRBV25-1 | CASSSPISEAFF
TRBJ2-7 | TRBV28 | CASRPDGSYEQYF
TRBJ1-2 | TRBV5-1 | CASSQQGSNYGYTF
TRBJ2-3 | TRBV9 | CASIPGLEENTQYF
TRBJ2-3 | TRBV19 | CASSVAGVGTDTQYF
TRBJ1-3 | TRBV9 | CASSPMSLPALLKGNTIYF
TRBJ2-7 | TRBV28 | CASIPGLAGHEQYF
TRBJ2-7 | TRBV9 | CASSVGFRDEQYF
TRBJ1-3 | TRBV7-9 | CASSLVGATGGNTIYF
TRBJ1-1 | TRBV6-1 | CASGPGQGLVTEAFF
TRBJ1-1 | TRBV4-2 | CASSQVPGTEAFF
TRBJ2-3 | TRBV5-1 | CASSSQVADTQYF
TRBJ2-3 | TRBV28 | CATDPSSTDTQYF
TRBJ2-1 | TRBV15 | CATRRAGNNEQFF